These 21 T cell receptor beta chains share one sample of origin, sequenced in a study of T cell responses to AZD1222 COVID-19 vaccine. TCRdb's copy holds only in-frame clones and misses some; the assay was immunoSEQ multiplex PCR. The data show around 120,000 clones, roughly nine tenths seen once. Sequences were derived from peripheral blood, sampled on day 0 of AZD1222 vaccination. The source of these receptors is an adult in good health.

The gene calls are TRBV7-3 and TRBJ2-3; 7 nucleotides line up with TRBD2. CDR3 length equals 14 residues. Germline assignment: CDR1 SGHTA and CDR2 FQGTGA. V trimming: 1 base; J trimming: 6 bases; junction bases outside the gene matches: 4. The CDR3, as DNA: TGTGCCAGCAGCTTAAATTCGCGGGGGGATACGCAGTATTTT. Amino acid sequence: CASSLNSRGDTQYF.

This chain uses TRBV19 with TRBJ1-1; unclear D gene. V was clipped by 5 bases and J by 11 bases, with 18 bases between them. The CDR3 consists of 13 residues. Germline V lookup: CDR1 LNHDA, CDR2 SQIVND (reference sequence). CDR3 protein: CASSGPTFSDAFF. CDR3 nucleotides: TGTGCCAGTAGTGGTCCTACATTTAGTGACGCTTTCTTT.

This chain joins TRBV3-1 (or the pseudogene TRBV3-2) and TRBJ1-2; 8 bases agree with TRBD1. This CDR3 region has 14 residues. CDR1 is LGHDT, CDR2 YNNKEL, per germline (reference sequence). Trimming at V came to 5 bases and at J to 6 bases, leaving 8 bases not matched to a gene. In nucleotides, the CDR3 is TGTGCCAGCAGCTTTAGGACAGGGTGGGATGGCTACACCTTC. It encodes CASSFRTGWDGYTF.

This CDR3 reads CASSSRGSTNEKLFF. The CDR3 DNA follows: TGCGCCAGCAGCTCCAGGGGTTCAACTAATGAAAAACTGTTTTTT. The chain has TRBV5-1 and TRBJ1-4; D perhaps matches TRBD1 (6 bases). The CDR3 loop spans 15 amino acids. In germline, CDR1 is SGHRS, CDR2 YFSETQ. V was shortened by 3 bases and J by 0 bases, with 9 bases between the two germline ends.

The rearrangement uses TRBV11-2 and TRBJ2-3, with D perhaps matching TRBD1 (6 bases). This CDR3 comprises 16 residues. V lost 2 bases to trimming and J lost 3 bases, with 15 bases between them. Looked up from germline, CDR1 is SGHAT and CDR2 is FQNNGV. The CDR3 reads CASSLPAGVVTDTQYF. CDR3 in DNA: TGTGCCAGCAGCTTACCGGCAGGGGTGGTGACAGATACGCAGTATTTT.

The V and J genes are TRBV7-2 and TRBJ2-5; D not certain. The CDR3 sequence is 12 residues long. V lost 2 bases and J 4 bases, leaving 5 bases between the germline ends. Germline V gene lookup returns CDR1 SGHTA and CDR2 FQGNSA. This CDR3 reads CASSLNRETQYF. The DNA for the CDR3 is TGTGCCAGCAGCTTAAATCGAGAGACCCAGTACTTC.

The rearrangement links TRBV7-9 to TRBJ1-2, with no clear D. Trimming left V 5 bases short and J 2 bases short, with 12 bases between. The CDR3 loop spans 14 amino acids. The germline CDR1 and CDR2 sequences are SEHNR and FQNEAQ (reference sequence). CDR3 region: CASSQTPTNYGYTF. The DNA of the CDR3 is TGTGCCAGCAGCCAAACACCGACGAACTATGGCTACACCTTC.

The chain couples TRBV5-1 to TRBJ2-1; TRBD1 or TRBD2 may be the D gene (5 bases each). The length of the CDR3 is 14 residues. The germline CDR1 and CDR2 sequences are SGHRS and YFSETQ. The V end was cut by 3 bases, the J end by 7 bases, with 14 bases between. In DNA form, the CDR3 reads TGCGCCAGCAGCTGGACCGGGACGGGTAATGAGCAGTTCTTC. Its translation: CASSWTGTGNEQFF. Full variable domain (missing parts from reference TRBV5-1 and TRBJ2-1): KAGVTQTPRYLIKTRGQQVTLSCSPISGHRSVSWYQQTPGQGLQFLFEYFSETQRNKGNFPGRFSGRQFSNSRSEMNVSTLELGDSALYLCASSWTGTGNEQFFGPGTRLTVL.

V and J are TRBV6-5 and TRBJ2-3; unclear D gene. Germline V gives CDR1 MNHEY, CDR2 SVGAGI. The CDR3 consists of 11 residues. V shed 6 bases and J shed 6 bases, with 7 bases lying between them. The CDR3 region is CASSHMDTQYF. Here the CDR3 DNA reads TGTGCCAGCAGCCATATGGATACGCAGTATTTT.

The J gene is TRBJ2-7, the V gene TRBV11-2, with 8 bases fitting TRBD1. Looked up from germline, CDR1 is SGHAT and CDR2 is FQNNGV. V dropped 3 bases and J dropped 2; count of bases not matched to a gene: 6. This CDR3 spans 15 amino acids. The CDR3 loop reads CASSFDRGDTYEQYF. CDR3 DNA sequence: TGTGCCAGCAGCTTTGACAGGGGCGACACCTACGAGCAGTACTTC.

This chain uses TRBV29-1 with TRBJ1-1, with a tentative D call TRBD1 (6 bases). The CDR3 has 13 amino acids. The ends were cut back, 7 bases at V and 4 bases at J, with 16 bases in the middle. The germline V gene encodes CDR1 SQVTM and CDR2 ANQGSEA. The DNA of the CDR3 is TGCAGCGCCGCGACAGGACTAGGCACTGAAGCTTTCTTT. As protein: CSAATGLGTEAFF.

The chain carries TRBV4-3 and TRBJ1-6; perhaps TRBD1 as D (5 bases). The V gene's germline CDR1 is LGHNA and CDR2 YSLEER. Trimming left V 0 bases short and J 4 bases short, with 13 bases between. CDR3 size: 17 residues. This CDR3 is CASSQDRARAYNSPLHF. In DNA form, the CDR3 reads TGCGCCAGCAGCCAAGATCGAGCCAGGGCTTATAATTCACCCCTCCACTTT.

CDR3 bases: TGTGCCAGCGAACAAAGGGCGACAGATACGCAGTATTTT. It is translated as CASEQRATDTQYF. The gene calls are TRBV3-1 (or the pseudogene TRBV3-2) and TRBJ2-3; no clear D gene. Germline lookup yields CDR1 LGHDT and CDR2 YNNKEL (reference sequence). The length of the CDR3 is 13 residues. The germline V and J ends were trimmed by 8 bases and 3 bases, with 12 bases remaining between them.

The V call is TRBV6-6, the J call TRBJ2-1, with 7 bases lining up with TRBD2. The length of the CDR3 is 14 residues. The germline V gene encodes CDR1 MNHNY and CDR2 SVGAGI (reference sequence). V gave up 4 bases and J gave up 6 bases; unmatched junction bases: 6. The CDR3 protein is CASSFGTTINEQFF. CDR3 DNA sequence: TGTGCCAGCAGTTTCGGGACTACTATCAATGAGCAGTTCTTC.

The gene calls are TRBV12-5 and TRBJ2-3, with a tentative D call TRBD1 (5 bases). V lost 0 bases, J lost 1 base, and 5 bases lay in between. CDR3 length: 14 residues. Germline CDR1 and CDR2: LGHNT and FRNRAP. CDR3 sequence reads: CASGLVGGTDTQYF. The CDR3 coding sequence is TGTGCTAGTGGTTTGGTAGGGGGCACAGATACGCAGTATTTT.

V usage is TRBV2 and J usage is TRBJ2-5; D is undetermined. The ends were cut back, 5 bases at V and 2 bases at J, with 0 bases in the middle. The CDR3 is 10 amino acids. Germline CDR1 is SNHLY and CDR2 is FYNNEI. The CDR3 here is CASSQETQYF. CDR3 nucleotides: TGTGCCAGCAGTCAAGAGACCCAGTACTTC.

The chain couples TRBV28 to TRBJ2-5; the D gene could be TRBD1 or TRBD2 (5 bases each). V shed 5 bases and J shed 1 base, with 14 bases lying between them. This CDR3 contains 15 residues. The germline CDR1 and CDR2 sequences are MDHEN and SYDVKM. CDR3 sequence reads: CASSPLSGGQETQYF. CDR3 bases: TGTGCCAGCAGTCCCTTAAGTGGGGGCCAAGAGACCCAGTACTTC.

The chain joins TRBV14 to TRBJ1-1; TRBD1 aligns across 8 bases. The germline V gene has CDR1 SGHDN and CDR2 FVKESK. This CDR3 comprises 15 residues. With V trimmed by 4 bases and J by 1 base, 5 bases remained unmatched. CDR3 amino acids: CASSPRDRTNTEAFF. The CDR3 DNA reads as TGTGCCAGCAGCCCTCGGGACAGGACGAACACTGAAGCTTTCTTT.

The chain has TRBV7-8 and TRBJ2-7; D call uncertain. CDR3 length equals 14 residues. V was shortened by 4 bases and J by 0 bases, with 10 bases between the two germline ends. Germline CDR1 is SGHVS and CDR2 is FQNEAQ. The CDR3: CASSSRLSSYEQYF. For the CDR3, the DNA is TGTGCCAGCAGCTCGAGACTGAGCTCCTACGAGCAGTACTTC.

This chain links TRBV7-9 with TRBJ2-7; either TRBD1 or TRBD2 may fit D (6 bases each). There are 15 residues in the CDR3. Between the trimmed V and J ends, which lost 5 bases and 2 bases, there was a span of 16 bases. CDR1 is SEHNR and CDR2 is FQNEAQ in the germline V gene (reference sequence). The CDR3 reads CASSPEGGSAYEQYF. Written as DNA, the CDR3 is TGTGCCAGCAGCCCCGAGGGGGGTTCCGCCTACGAGCAGTACTTC.

In its sample, this clone was seen once. The J gene is TRBJ1-2, the V gene TRBV6-4; TRBD1 matches 9 bases. V shed 6 bases and J 5 bases; nucleotides not matched to a gene: 10. CDR1 and CDR2 (germline): MRHNA, SNTAGT. The CDR3 length is 15 residues. The CDR3 is CASSLAGQGLYGYTF. The CDR3 DNA reads TGTGCCAGCAGCCTCGCGGGACAGGGACTGTATGGCTACACCTTC.